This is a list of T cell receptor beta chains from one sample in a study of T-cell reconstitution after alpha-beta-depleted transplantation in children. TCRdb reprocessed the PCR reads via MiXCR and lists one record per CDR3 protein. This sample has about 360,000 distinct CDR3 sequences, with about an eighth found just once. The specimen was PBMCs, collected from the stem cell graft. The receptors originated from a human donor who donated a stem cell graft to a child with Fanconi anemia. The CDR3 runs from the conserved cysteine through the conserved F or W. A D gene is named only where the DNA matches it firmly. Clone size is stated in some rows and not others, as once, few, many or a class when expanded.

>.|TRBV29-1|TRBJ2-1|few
TGCAGCGTTGAAGGTTTGGGCCCCTCGGACAATGAGCAGTTCTTC
CSVEGLGPSDNEQFF
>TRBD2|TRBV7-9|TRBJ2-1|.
TGTGCCAGCAGGAAAGCGGGGATCAATGAGCAGTTCTTC
CASRKAGINEQFF
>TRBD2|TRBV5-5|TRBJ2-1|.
TGTGCCAGCAGCTTGGGGTCGGGGGGCTCCTACAATGAGCAGTTCTTC
CASSLGSGGSYNEQFF
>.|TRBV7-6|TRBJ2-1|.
TGTGCCAGCAGCTTACTCAGTGCCACCCCTTTTGAGCAGTTCTTC
CASSLLSATPFEQFF
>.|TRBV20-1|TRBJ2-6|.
TGCAGTGCCCCCGACTCCGCTCCCTTTGGGGCCAACGTCCTGACTTTC
CSAPDSAPFGANVLTF
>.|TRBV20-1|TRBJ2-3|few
TGCAGTGCTAGAGTTCCCCAAACGAGCACAGATACGCAGTATTTT
CSARVPQTSTDTQYF
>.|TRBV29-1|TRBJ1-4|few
TGCAGCGTGACCCTGGGTAATGAAAAACTGTTTTTT
CSVTLGNEKLFF
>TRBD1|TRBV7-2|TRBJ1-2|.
TGTGCCAGCAGCGTATGGGACAGGGGCGTCTATGGCTACACCTTC
CASSVWDRGVYGYTF
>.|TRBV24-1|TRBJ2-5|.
TGTGCCACCAGCAGTCCCCAAGAGACCCAGTACTTC
CATSSPQETQYF
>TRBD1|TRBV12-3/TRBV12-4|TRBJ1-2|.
TGTGCCAGCAGGGGGGGACAGGCGCGCTATGGCTACACCTTC
CASRGGQARYGYTF
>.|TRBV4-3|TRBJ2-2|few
TGCGCCAGCAGCCAAGAAGACACCGGGGAGCTGTTTTTT
CASSQEDTGELFF
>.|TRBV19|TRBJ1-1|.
TGTGCCAGTAGGACCCTGGACACGAACACTGAAGCTTTCTTT
CASRTLDTNTEAFF
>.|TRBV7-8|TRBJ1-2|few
TGTGCCAGCAGCTTAGCTCCTCAAGGCGGCTACACCTTC
CASSLAPQGGYTF
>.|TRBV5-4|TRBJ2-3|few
TGTGCCAGCAGCTTGGCCAAGGGGCTCGGCACAGATACGCAGTATTTT
CASSLAKGLGTDTQYF
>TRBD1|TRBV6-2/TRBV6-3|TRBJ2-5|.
TGTGCCAGCAGTCCCCTGGACAGGGCCAGGGAGACCCAGTACTTC
CASSPLDRARETQYF